This record covers a single TCR beta chain. Its antigen is unknown. A junction end diverges from the germline sequence, so it may reflect a read error. These data are taken from a study of blood T cells in healthy people across ages. Study conclusions and caveats: Long-lived donors had more naive CD4+ cells and higher diversity than aged donors. A strong correlation was seen between TCR beta diversity and naive T cell percentage.

This CDR3 contains 17 residues. Each of the donors had roughly 9.4 milliliters of peripheral blood drawn into EDTA-treated Vacutainer tubes. Isolated PBMCs totaled at least 6.5 million in each sample. A second PCR, run for roughly 7 to 12 cycles, used a sample-barcoded 5' primer plus a J-beta primer mix. TCRdb reprocessed the 5' RACE reads with MiXCR, giving one entry per CDR3 protein. The sample holds approximately 900,000 distinct CDR3 sequences, approximately 32% seen once. These data also featured in a second study, about T cells of mothers and their children.

Sequenced: blood. The receptor was derived from a woman aged 40 to 49 in good health. The chain joins TRBV12-3 or TRBV12-4 to TRBJ2-6; the D gene is possibly TRBD1 (6 bases). The DNA of the CDR3 is TGTGCCAGCAGCAAGTTTCCAGGGGCCTCTGGGACCAACGTCCTGACTTTC. This sequence encodes CASSKFPGASGTNVLTF.